This T cell receptor beta chain appears in the sequencing data of a study of beta chain features in type 1 diabetes. Germline values: CDR1 SGHTA, CDR2 FQGNSA. This CDR3 is built from 14 residues. Trimming shortened V by 0 bases and J by 4 bases, and 7 bases separated the two germline ends. Study-wide results and caveats: VDJ junctions in type 1 diabetes patients carried more deletions and fewer insertions. Researchers report that Type 1 diabetes patients had moderately but significantly shorter TCRB CDR3s across all four CD4+ subsets.

Every isolated RNA sample was fully reverse transcribed, so sequencing captured expressed TCRB transcripts. Profiling relied on immunoSEQ multiplex PCR, and the TCRdb table lists in-frame clones only, not all of them. The sample contains some 640,000 clones, about 14% of which appear only once. As to this clone: The antigen is undetermined. Other DNA sequences in this specimen translate into the identical CDR3.

The sample comprised naive CD4+ T cells from blood. The sequence was obtained from a man aged 18 to 29 with type 1 diabetes. V is TRBV7-2 and J is TRBJ1-5, with D hard to call. The CDR3 region has the DNA TGTGCCAGCAGCTTAGCAGGAGCTAATCAGCCCCAGCATTTT. As protein: CASSLAGANQPQHF.